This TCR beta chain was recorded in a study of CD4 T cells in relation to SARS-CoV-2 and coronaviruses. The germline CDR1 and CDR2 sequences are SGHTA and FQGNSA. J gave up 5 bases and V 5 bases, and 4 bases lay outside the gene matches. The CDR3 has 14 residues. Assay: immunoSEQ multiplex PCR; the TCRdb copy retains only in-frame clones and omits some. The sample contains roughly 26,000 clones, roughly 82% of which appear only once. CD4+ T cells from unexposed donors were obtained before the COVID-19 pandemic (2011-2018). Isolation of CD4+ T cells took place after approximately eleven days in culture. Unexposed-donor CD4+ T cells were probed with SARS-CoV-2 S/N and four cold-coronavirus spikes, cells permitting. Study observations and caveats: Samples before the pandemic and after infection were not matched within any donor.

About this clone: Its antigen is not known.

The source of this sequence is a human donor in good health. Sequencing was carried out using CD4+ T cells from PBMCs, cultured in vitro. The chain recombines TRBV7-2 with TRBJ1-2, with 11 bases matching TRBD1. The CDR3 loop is CASSPDRGLYGYTF. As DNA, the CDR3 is TGTGCCAGCAGCCCGGACAGGGGGCTGTATGGCTACACCTTC.